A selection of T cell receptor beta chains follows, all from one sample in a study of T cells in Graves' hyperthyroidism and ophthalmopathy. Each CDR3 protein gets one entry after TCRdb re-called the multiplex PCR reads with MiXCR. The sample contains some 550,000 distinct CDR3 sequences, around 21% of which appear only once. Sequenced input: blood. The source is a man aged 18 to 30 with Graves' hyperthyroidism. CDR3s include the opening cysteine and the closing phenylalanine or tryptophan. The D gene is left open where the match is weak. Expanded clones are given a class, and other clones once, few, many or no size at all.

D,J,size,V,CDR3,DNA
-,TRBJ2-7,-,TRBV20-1,CSARPGTILGEQYF,TGCAGTGCTAGACCCGGGACAATTCTAGGCGAGCAGTACTTC
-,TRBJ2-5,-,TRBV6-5,CASSYSPVSKGSETQYF,TGTGCCAGCAGTTACTCCCCGGTATCTAAAGGGTCGGAGACCCAGTACTTC
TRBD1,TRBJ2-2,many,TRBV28,CASSTRDRGPGELFF,TGTGCCAGCAGTACCCGGGACAGGGGTCCCGGGGAGCTGTTTTTT
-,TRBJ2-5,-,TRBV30,CAWSSPALYF,TGTGCCTGGAGTTCTCCGGCCCTTTACTTC
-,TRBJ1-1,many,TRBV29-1,CSVGGGGMEAFF,TGCAGCGTTGGGGGGGGAGGGATGGAAGCTTTCTTT
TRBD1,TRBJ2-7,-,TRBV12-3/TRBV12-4,CASSGDSNYEQYF,TGTGCCAGCAGTGGGGACAGTAACTACGAGCAGTACTTC
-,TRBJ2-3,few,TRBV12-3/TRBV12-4,CASSLGGVLDTQYF,TGTGCCAGCAGCCTAGGGGGGGTATTGGATACGCAGTATTTT
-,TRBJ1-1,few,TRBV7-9,CASSSRGGPEAFF,TGTGCCAGCAGCTCGAGGGGGGGACCTGAAGCTTTCTTT
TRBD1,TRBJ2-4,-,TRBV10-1,CASSHRDSQNIQYF,TGCGCCAGCAGTCACCGGGACAGCCAAAACATTCAGTACTTC
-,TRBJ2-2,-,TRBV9,CASSAPSTGSTGELFF,TGTGCCAGCAGCGCCCCTTCTACGGGGAGCACCGGGGAGCTGTTTTTT
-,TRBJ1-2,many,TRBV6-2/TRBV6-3,CASSYSTARNYGYTF,TGTGCCAGCAGTTACTCGACAGCGCGGAACTATGGCTACACCTTC
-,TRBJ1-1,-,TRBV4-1,CASSQGRARGSAGTEAFF,TGCGCCAGCAGCCAAGGTCGGGCCAGGGGTTCTGCGGGCACTGAAGCTTTCTTT
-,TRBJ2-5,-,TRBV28,CASSGGPFQETQYF,TGTGCCAGCAGCGGGGGGCCGTTCCAAGAGACCCAGTACTTC
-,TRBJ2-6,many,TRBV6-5,CASTQLGSGANVLTF,TGTGCCAGCACCCAGTTAGGCTCTGGGGCCAACGTCCTGACTTTC
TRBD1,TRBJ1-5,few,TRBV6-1,CASSPGQGPTSNQPQHF,TGTGCCAGCAGTCCGGGACAGGGCCCTACTAGCAATCAGCCCCAGCATTTT
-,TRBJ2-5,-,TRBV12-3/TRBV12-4,CASSIQWGETQYF,TGTGCCAGCAGTATACAGTGGGGGGAGACCCAGTACTTC
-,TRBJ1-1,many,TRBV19,CASSIPTEAFF,TGTGCCAGTAGTATTCCCACTGAAGCTTTCTTT
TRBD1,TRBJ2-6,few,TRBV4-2,CASSQDQGAYSGANVLTF,TGTGCCAGCAGCCAAGATCAGGGGGCATACTCTGGGGCCAACGTCCTGACTTTC
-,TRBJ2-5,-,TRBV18,CASSHGVWTQETQYF,TGTGCCAGCTCTCACGGGGTCTGGACACAAGAGACCCAGTACTTC
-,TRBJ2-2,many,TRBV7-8,CASSFGFNTGELFF,TGTGCCAGCAGCTTTGGATTTAACACCGGGGAGCTGTTTTTT
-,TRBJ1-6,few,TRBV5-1,CASSWRGDSPLHF,TGCGCCAGCAGCTGGAGGGGGGATTCACCCCTCCACTTT
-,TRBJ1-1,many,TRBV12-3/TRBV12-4,CASSVRGEAFF,TGTGCCAGCAGCGTGAGGGGTGAAGCTTTCTTT
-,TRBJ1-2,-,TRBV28,CASSLELDGYTF,TGTGCCAGCAGTTTAGAGTTGGATGGCTACACCTTC
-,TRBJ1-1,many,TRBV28,CASSLSRMNTEAFF,TGTGCCAGCAGTTTGAGTCGGATGAACACTGAAGCTTTCTTT
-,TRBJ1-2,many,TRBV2,CASRPEAVYTF,TGTGCCAGTCGACCAGAGGCAGTCTACACCTTC
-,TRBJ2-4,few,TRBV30,CAWALGGQDIKYF,TGTGCCTGGGCCCTTGGGGGGCAAGACATTAAGTACTTC
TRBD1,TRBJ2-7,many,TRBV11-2,CASSLGRTGLYEQYF,TGTGCCAGCAGCTTAGGGCGGACAGGGCTCTACGAGCAGTACTTC
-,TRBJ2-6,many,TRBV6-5,CASSYSPSSAGANVLTF,TGTGCCAGCAGTTACTCGCCATCCTCTGCTGGGGCCAACGTCCTGACTTTC
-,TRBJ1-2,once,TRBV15,CATSRELDYGYTF,TGTGCCACCAGCAGAGAGCTAGACTATGGCTACACCTTC
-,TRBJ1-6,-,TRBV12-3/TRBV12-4,CASSGQTNSPLHF,TGTGCCAGCAGCGGACAGACTAATTCACCCCTCCACTTT
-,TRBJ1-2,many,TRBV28,CASSPGGFGSYTF,TGTGCCAGCAGCCCGGGGGGATTTGGTAGCTACACCTTC
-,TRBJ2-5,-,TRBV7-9,CASSEGGPMQETQYF,TGTGCCAGCAGCGAGGGGGGCCCGATGCAAGAGACCCAGTACTTC
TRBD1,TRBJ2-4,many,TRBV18,CASSPAKWDSWKNIQYF,TGTGCCAGCTCACCAGCTAAATGGGACAGCTGGAAAAACATTCAGTACTTC
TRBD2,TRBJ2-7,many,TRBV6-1,CASAPRGGFWGPF,TGTGCCAGCGCTCCTCGCGGGGGTTTTTGGGGACCTTTC
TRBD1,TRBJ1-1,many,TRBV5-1,CASSFTGGVLMNTEAFF,TGCGCCAGCAGCTTCACAGGGGGGGTTCTCATGAACACTGAAGCTTTCTTT
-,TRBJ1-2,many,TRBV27,CASSPSGSNYGYTF,TGTGCCAGCAGCCCAAGCGGGTCCAACTATGGCTACACCTTC
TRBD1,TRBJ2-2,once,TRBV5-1,CASSPTRTGVAGELFF,TGCGCCAGCAGCCCAACACGGACAGGGGTGGCCGGGGAGCTGTTTTTT
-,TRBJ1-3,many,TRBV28,CASSLRGNTIYF,TGTGCCAGCAGTTTGAGGGGAAACACCATATATTTT
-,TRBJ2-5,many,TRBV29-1,CSGQGGQETQYF,TGCAGCGGGCAGGGGGGCCAAGAGACCCAGTACTTC
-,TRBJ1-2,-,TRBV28,CASSLGGGSEGYTF,TGTGCCAGCAGTTTAGGGGGTGGGTCGGAGGGCTACACCTTC
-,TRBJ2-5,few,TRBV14,CASSLSTPRRETQYF,TGTGCCAGCAGTCTCTCGACTCCTCGGAGGGAGACCCAGTACTTC
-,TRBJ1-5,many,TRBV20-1,CSARWGYSNQPQHF,TGCAGTGCTAGATGGGGATACAGCAATCAGCCCCAGCATTTT
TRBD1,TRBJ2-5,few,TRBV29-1,CSVGTGGGETQYF,TGCAGCGTAGGGACAGGGGGCGGAGAGACCCAGTACTTC
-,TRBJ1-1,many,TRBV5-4,CASSLVGGAQNTEAFF,TGTGCCAGCAGCCTGGTAGGGGGGGCGCAGAACACTGAAGCTTTCTTT
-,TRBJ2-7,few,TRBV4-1,CASSQVGLISSYEQYF,TGCGCCAGCAGCCAAGTAGGACTGATTAGCTCCTACGAGCAGTACTTC
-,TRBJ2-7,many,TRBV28,CASSVKGVHEQYF,TGTGCCAGCAGCGTGAAGGGAGTCCACGAGCAGTACTTC
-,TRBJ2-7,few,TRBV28,CASSLVREQYF,TGTGCCAGCAGTTTGGTACGCGAGCAGTACTTC
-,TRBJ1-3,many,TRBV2,CASRMDSSGDTIYF,TGTGCCAGCAGGATGGACAGCTCTGGGGACACCATATATTTT
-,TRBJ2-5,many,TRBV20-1,CSARAAETQYF,TGCAGTGCTAGGGCGGCGGAGACCCAGTACTTC
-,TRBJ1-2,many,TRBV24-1,CATSDRTANYGYTF,TGTGCCACCAGTGATAGGACAGCTAACTATGGCTACACCTTC
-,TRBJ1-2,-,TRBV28,CASTMLQGIGYTF,TGTGCCAGCACTATGCTTCAGGGGATTGGCTACACCTTC
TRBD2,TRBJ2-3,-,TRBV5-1,CASSPRLAGSTDTQYF,TGCGCCAGCAGCCCTAGACTAGCGGGATCCACAGATACGCAGTATTTT
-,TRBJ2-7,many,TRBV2,CASGQETYEQYF,TGTGCCAGCGGGCAAGAGACCTACGAGCAGTACTTC
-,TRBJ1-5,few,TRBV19,CASSILGERQPQHF,TGTGCCAGTAGTATCCTGGGGGAAAGGCAGCCCCAGCATTTT
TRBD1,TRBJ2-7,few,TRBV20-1,CSARDGDRVTYEQYF,TGCAGTGCTAGGGATGGGGACAGGGTGACCTACGAGCAGTACTTC